The subject of this entry is one T cell receptor beta chain. As yet, its antigen is unknown. The data are from a study of T-cell memory formation after mild COVID-19. Study-level information: Clusters were largely donor specific. Whole-study findings and limits: Clones that contracted from day 15 to 85 had balanced CD4/CD8; later expanders were CD4+ biased.

The 5'RACE method, run with constant-segment primers, produced TCR alpha and TCR beta cDNA libraries (carrying sample barcodes and UMIs). TCRdb called the 5' RACE reads again in MiXCR, with one record for every CDR3 protein. The sample contains roughly 130,000 distinct CDR3 sequences, approximately 15% of which appear only once. This CDR3 has 15 residues. V lost 6 bases, J lost 5 bases, and 10 bases stayed unmatched. Germline CDR1 is SNHLY and CDR2 is FYNNEI. Sample: PBMCs or a T cell subset sorted from them (not recorded which). This chain connects TRBV2 to TRBJ1-5, with 7 bases that match TRBD1. The sequence derives from a young man who had mild COVID-19 (a few samples of this study predate the infection). Cell type and time point are not known. The CDR3 nucleotides read TGTGCCAGCAGAACAGGGGAGGGGAACTATCAGCCCCAGCATTTT. It codes for CASRTGEGNYQPQHF.